The T cell receptor (beta chain) described here comes from a study of blood T cell repertoires in COVID-19. Whole-study context: The analysed material was cDNA or gDNA that came from T cells, B-cell-depleted T cells, or PBMCs.

Trimming left V 0 bases short and J 10 bases short, with 9 bases between. The CDR3 has 12 amino acids. This clone has a handful of counts. In the authors' methods: Estimated nucleated cell counts came from reference gene primer amplification. This table comes from immunoSEQ multiplex PCR, and its TCRdb copy is limited to in-frame clones, with some not included. Clone size and the V and J calls come from that table; the DNA yielded D and trimming. The profile shows 90,000 to 140,000 clones, roughly four fifths of them singletons. The clonotype originates from a woman older than 75 with acute or convalescent COVID-19. The material sequenced was peripheral blood. The V call is TRBV12-3 or TRBV12-4, the J call TRBJ1-1, with D uncertain. The CDR3 loop reads CASSLAQMRAFF. The CDR3 coding sequence is TGTGCCAGCAGTTTAGCCCAAATGAGAGCTTTCTTT.